The rows below give T cell receptor beta chains drawn from one sample of a study of OX40 agonist ivuxolimab in advanced cancers. TCRdb's copy holds only in-frame clones and misses some; the assay was immunoSEQ multiplex PCR. The table records over 75,000 clones, around nine tenths of them present only once. The sequenced sample was CD4+ or CD8+ T cells sorted from blood, obtained in a trial of the OX40 agonist ivuxolimab. The source of these receptors is an adult with an advanced solid tumor such as melanoma, head and neck, liver or kidney cancer. CDR3s include the opening cysteine and the closing phenylalanine or tryptophan. D genes are given only for firm matches. Expanded clones are given a class, and other clones once, few, many or no size at all.

j_gene | d_gene | abundance | v_gene | CDR3nt | CDR3aa
TRBJ2-6 | TRBD2 | NA | TRBV28 | TGTGCCAGCACGGTAGCGGGGGGTACCTCTGGGGCCAACGTCCTGACTTTC | CASTVAGGTSGANVLTF
TRBJ1-2 | TRBD1 | NA | TRBV19 | TGTGCCAGTAGTGCTGGGACAGGATTGGGCAGGAGCTATGGCTACACCTTC | CASSAGTGLGRSYGYTF
TRBJ1-2 | NA | once | TRBV28 | TGTGCCAGCAGTCCATTACGCCAGGGTTCCTATGGCTACACCTTC | CASSPLRQGSYGYTF
TRBJ1-2 | NA | NA | TRBV5-1 | TGCGCCAGCAGCTTGGATGGCCGGGGGCATGGCTACACCTTC | CASSLDGRGHGYTF
TRBJ2-4 | TRBD1 | NA | TRBV5-4 | TGTGCCAGCAGCTCCTGGGACAGCAAGAAAAACATTCAGTACTTC | CASSSWDSKKNIQYF
TRBJ2-1 | NA | NA | TRBV5-6 | TGTGCCAGCAGCTTCGGCAGGGTCAAGCAGTTCTTC | CASSFGRVKQFF
TRBJ2-7 | NA | NA | TRBV7-2 | TGTGCCAGCAGCCCGGACAAGGGGAGACGAACCTACGAGCAGTACTTC | CASSPDKGRRTYEQYF
TRBJ1-5 | NA | NA | TRBV23-1 | TGCGCCAGCAGTCAATTGCTCACCCCCGGCATGGGCAGGAGTTATCAGCCCCAGCATTTT | CASSQLLTPGMGRSYQPQHF
TRBJ2-7 | NA | NA | TRBV4-2 | TGTGCCAGCAGCCAAGATGGCTCCGGCCTCATCTACGAGCAGTACTTC | CASSQDGSGLIYEQYF
TRBJ1-2 | NA | NA | TRBV19 | TGTGCCAGTAGTGCAGGTTGGGCTAATGGCTACACCTTC | CASSAGWANGYTF
TRBJ1-5 | NA | NA | TRBV2 | TGTGCCAGCAGGCCGGATTTCAGCAATCAGCCCCAGCATTTT | CASRPDFSNQPQHF
TRBJ1-1 | NA | NA | TRBV18 | TGTGCCAGCTCACCGCAGGACACTGAAGCTTTCTTT | CASSPQDTEAFF
TRBJ1-2 | NA | once | TRBV10-3 | TGTGCCATCAGTGAGGACACCCGGGGCTACTATGGCTACACCTTC | CAISEDTRGYYGYTF
TRBJ1-1 | NA | NA | TRBV19 | TGTGCCAGTACTACCAGGGCGTGGCCTGAAGCTTTCTTT | CASTTRAWPEAFF
TRBJ1-2 | TRBD1 | NA | TRBV7-3 | TGTGCCAGCAGCCAATCAGCAGGGGGCGACTTACGGGGCTACACCTTC | CASSQSAGGDLRGYTF
TRBJ1-2 | NA | NA | TRBV6-1 | TGTGCCAGCAGTGAAATATTGGGGGCTGGTGGCTACACCTTC | CASSEILGAGGYTF
TRBJ1-3 | NA | NA | TRBV9 | TGTGCCAGCAGCGTCATATCTCAGGGGACTGGAAACACCATATATTTT | CASSVISQGTGNTIYF
TRBJ1-5 | TRBD1 | NA | TRBV2 | TGTGCCTGCCGGGACAGTTACTTCCAGCCCCAGCATTTT | CACRDSYFQPQHF
TRBJ2-5 | NA | few | TRBV2 | TGTGCCAGCAGTGAAGAGCCAGGTCAGGAGACCCAGTACTTC | CASSEEPGQETQYF
TRBJ1-5 | TRBD1 | NA | TRBV19 | TGTGCCAGTAGTGTTGACAGGGTTCCTATGCCCCAGCATTTT | CASSVDRVPMPQHF
TRBJ2-3 | NA | NA | TRBV5-6 | TGTGCCAGCAGCTTGGGTGGGGGGAGCACAGATACGCAGTATTTT | CASSLGGGSTDTQYF
TRBJ2-7 | TRBD2 | NA | TRBV12-5 | TGTGCTAGTGGTTTGGCGACCGGGGGGGGCTACGAGCAGTACTTC | CASGLATGGGYEQYF
TRBJ2-1 | TRBD2 | NA | TRBV18 | TGTGCCAGCTCACGCGGGAGTACTTATACATACAATGAGCAGTTCTTC | CASSRGSTYTYNEQFF
TRBJ1-1 | NA | NA | TRBV28 | TGTGCCAGCAGTTTAAGGACTGAAGCTTTCTTT | CASSLRTEAFF